This is a list of T cell receptor beta chains from one sample in a study of neurological immune-mediated disorders. TCRdb fed the 5' RACE reads into MiXCR, producing one record per CDR3 protein. The sample holds roughly 52,000 distinct CDR3 sequences, more than 3% seen once. Sequencing input: CD4+ T cells from blood. These receptors were taken from a woman in her forties with multiple sclerosis. CDR3s include the opening cysteine and the closing phenylalanine or tryptophan.

j_gene | len | v_gene | CDR3aa
TRBJ2-7 | 12 | TRBV6-6 | CASRGGPYEQYF
TRBJ2-7 | 14 | TRBV7-7 | CASSLGTPGYEQYF
TRBJ1-5 | 15 | TRBV4-1 | CASSQDLDFNQPQHF
TRBJ2-4 | 15 | TRBV6-1 | CASSGNQGAKNIQYF
TRBJ1-2 | 14 | TRBV20-1 | CSADLWFLNYGYTF
TRBJ1-6 | 15 | TRBV5-6 | CVSSWMGQRNSSLHF
TRBJ2-7 | 15 | TRBV3-1 | CASSLGTLGPYEQYF
TRBJ1-2 | 15 | TRBV2 | CASSELGQGEQGYTF
TRBJ1-3 | 11 | TRBV29-1 | CSVLRGDTICF
TRBJ1-1 | 14 | TRBV10-2 | CASSKRDGNTEAFF
TRBJ2-1 | 12 | TRBV5-1 | CASSPGRDEQFF
TRBJ1-3 | 14 | TRBV4-1 | CASSYDIKEGTIYF
TRBJ1-2 | 14 | TRBV20-1 | CSARDRASNYGYTF
TRBJ2-7 | 15 | TRBV11-2 | CASSPTGTAFYEQYF
TRBJ1-5 | 15 | TRBV10-3 | CAIRAPGGRDQPQHF
TRBJ1-3 | 13 | TRBV5-1 | CASSLFPGNTIYF
TRBJ2-7 | 15 | TRBV20-1 | CSARPTSGSSYEQYF
TRBJ2-1 | 17 | TRBV11-2 | CASSFSTSGTGYNEQFF
TRBJ1-6 | 15 | TRBV7-3 | CASSLTGQGVSPLHF
TRBJ1-1 | 15 | TRBV11-2 | CASSLDLRQNTEAFF
TRBJ1-5 | 15 | TRBV20-1 | CSARAGGGLGQPQHF
TRBJ2-5 | 13 | TRBV5-1 | CASSKGGLETQYF
TRBJ2-2 | 18 | TRBV4-1 | CASSQGGLAGVGTGELFF
TRBJ1-4 | 14 | TRBV5-1 | CASSTRDMNEKLFF
TRBJ1-6 | 15 | TRBV5-1 | CASSLDPGDNSPLHF
TRBJ2-7 | 16 | TRBV5-6 | CASSLWPPRSRYEQYF
TRBJ2-1 | 18 | TRBV20-1 | CSARAPANSPLSYNEQFF
TRBJ2-1 | 16 | TRBV20-1 | CSAPVPTGQPYNEQFF
TRBJ2-7 | 14 | TRBV5-1 | CASSLATGTYEQYF